This TCR beta chain was sequenced in a study of blood T cell repertoires in COVID-19. Study as a whole: The United States, Italy and Spain were the sources of the acute and convalescent COVID-19 samples. From T cells, B-cell-depleted T cells, or PBMCs came the material, which was cDNA or gDNA.

Per the authors' pipeline: Reference gene primer amplification yielded estimated nucleated cell counts. Clones were sequenced by immunoSEQ multiplex PCR, and TCRdb holds only the in-frame ones, with some missing. That table supplies the V and J calls and clone size; D and trimming were determined from the DNA. The data contain 100,000 to 130,000 clones, more than 70% of them seen just once; the ten biggest clones take up 4% to 5.5%. The CDR3 has 15 amino acids. The germline CDR1 and CDR2 sequences are ENHRY and SYGVKD. Trimming pared 10 bases from V and 3 bases from J, leaving 21 bases between. This TCR derives from a man between 65 and 80 years old with acute or convalescent COVID-19. This chain joins TRBV10-3 and TRBJ2-5, with TRBD1 as a possible D gene (6 bases). Sample: peripheral blood. The CDR3 loop is CASSRDTPGEETQYF. The CDR3 DNA is TGTGCCAGCAGCCGGGACACTCCTGGGGAAGAGACCCAGTACTTC.